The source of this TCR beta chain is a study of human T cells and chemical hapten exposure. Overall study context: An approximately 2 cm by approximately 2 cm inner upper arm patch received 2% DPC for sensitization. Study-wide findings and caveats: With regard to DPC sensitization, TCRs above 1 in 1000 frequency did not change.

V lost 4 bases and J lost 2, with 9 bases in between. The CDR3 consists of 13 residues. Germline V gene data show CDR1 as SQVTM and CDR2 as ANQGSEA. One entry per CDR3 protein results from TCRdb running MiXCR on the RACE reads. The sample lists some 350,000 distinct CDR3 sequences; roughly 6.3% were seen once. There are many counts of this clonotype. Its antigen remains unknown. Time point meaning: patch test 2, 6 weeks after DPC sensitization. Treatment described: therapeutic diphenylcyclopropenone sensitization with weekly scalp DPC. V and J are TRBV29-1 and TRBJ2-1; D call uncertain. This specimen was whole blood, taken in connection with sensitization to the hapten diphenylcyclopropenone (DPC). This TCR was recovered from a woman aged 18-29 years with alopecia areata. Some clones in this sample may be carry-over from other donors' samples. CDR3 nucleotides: TGCAGCGTTGGCCCTGGCCCCTACAATGAGCAGTTCTTC. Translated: CSVGPGPYNEQFF.